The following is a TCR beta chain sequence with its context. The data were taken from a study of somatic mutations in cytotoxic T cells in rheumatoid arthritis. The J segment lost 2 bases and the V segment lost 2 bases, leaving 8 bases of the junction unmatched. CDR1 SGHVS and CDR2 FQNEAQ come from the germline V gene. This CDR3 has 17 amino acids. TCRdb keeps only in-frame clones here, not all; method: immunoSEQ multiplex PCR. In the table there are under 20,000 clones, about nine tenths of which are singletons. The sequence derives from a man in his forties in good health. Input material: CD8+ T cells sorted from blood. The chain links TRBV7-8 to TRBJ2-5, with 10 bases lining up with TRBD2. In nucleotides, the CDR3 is TGTGCCAGCAGCTTAAGTCTAGCGGGAGTCGGGCAAGAGACCCAGTACTTC. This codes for CASSLSLAGVGQETQYF.